The clone carrying this T cell receptor beta chain was detected ten times or more. As yet, its antigen is unknown. Germline lookup yields CDR1 DFQATT and CDR2 SNEGSKA (reference sequence). Trimming left V 1 base short and J 2 bases short, with 15 bases between. This CDR3 is 15 amino acids long. The source of the sample is a study of T cells in Graves' hyperthyroidism and ophthalmopathy. The CDR3 regions of TCR beta were amplified from RNA transcripts. The HTBI set primed first-round TCR CDR3 RT-PCR. Each CDR3 protein is one row after TCRdb ran MiXCR on the multiplex PCR reads. The sample lists around 600,000 distinct CDR3 sequences, approximately 14% occurring once. PBMCs stemmed from less than 13 ml fresh peripheral blood. The study, taken as a whole, reports: Blood also held most thyroid clonotypes expanded beyond 0.001. Ophthalmopathy was predicted by the model a median of approximately 6 months ahead of onset. Through a model of 13 V-J features, ophthalmopathy was separated from stable hyperthyroidism.

This clonotype was sampled from a woman aged 25-40 years with Graves' hyperthyroidism. The J gene is TRBJ2-7, the V gene TRBV20-1, with D possibly TRBD2 on 5 matching bases. Sequenced material: blood. CDR3 in amino acids: CSARGVEAGAYEQYF. As DNA, the CDR3 is TGCAGTGCTAGAGGTGTGGAGGCTGGTGCCTACGAGCAGTACTTC.